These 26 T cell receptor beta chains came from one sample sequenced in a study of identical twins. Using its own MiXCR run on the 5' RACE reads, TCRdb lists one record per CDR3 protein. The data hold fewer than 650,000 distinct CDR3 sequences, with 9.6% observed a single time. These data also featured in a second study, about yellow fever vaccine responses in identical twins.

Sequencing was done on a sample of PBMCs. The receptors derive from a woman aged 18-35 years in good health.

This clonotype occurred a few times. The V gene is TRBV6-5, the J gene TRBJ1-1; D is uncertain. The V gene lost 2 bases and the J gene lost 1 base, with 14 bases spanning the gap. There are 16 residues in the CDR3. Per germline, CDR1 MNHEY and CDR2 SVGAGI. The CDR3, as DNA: TGTGCCAGCAGTTACACGGGCGGCAGGCCGAACACTGAAGCTTTCTTT. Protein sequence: CASSYTGGRPNTEAFF.

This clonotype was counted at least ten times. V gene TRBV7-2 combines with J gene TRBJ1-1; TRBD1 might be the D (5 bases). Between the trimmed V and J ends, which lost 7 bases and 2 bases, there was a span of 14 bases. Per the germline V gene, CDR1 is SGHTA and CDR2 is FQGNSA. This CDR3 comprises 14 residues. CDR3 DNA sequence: TGTGCCAGCAAAAGCGGGGCGCGTAACACTGAAGCTTTCTTT. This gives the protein CASKSGARNTEAFF.

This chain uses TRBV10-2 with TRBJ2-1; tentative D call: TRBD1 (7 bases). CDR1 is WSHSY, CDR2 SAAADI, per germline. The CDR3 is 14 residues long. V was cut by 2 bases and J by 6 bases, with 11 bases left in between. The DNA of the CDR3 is TGCGCCAGCAGTGAGGACAGGGAGGCCAATGAGCAGTTCTTC. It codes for CASSEDREANEQFF.

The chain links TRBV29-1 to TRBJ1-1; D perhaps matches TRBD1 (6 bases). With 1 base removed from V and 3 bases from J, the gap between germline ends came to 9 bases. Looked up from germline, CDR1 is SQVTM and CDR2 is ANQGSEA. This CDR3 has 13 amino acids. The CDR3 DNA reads TGCAGCGTTGAAGTTGCAGGGGACACTGAAGCTTTCTTT. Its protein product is CSVEVAGDTEAFF.

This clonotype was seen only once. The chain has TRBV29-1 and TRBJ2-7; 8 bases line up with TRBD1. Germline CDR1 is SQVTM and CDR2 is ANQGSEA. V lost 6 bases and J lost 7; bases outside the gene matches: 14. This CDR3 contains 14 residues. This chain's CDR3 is CSVFLVQGAREQYF. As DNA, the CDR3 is TGCAGCGTGTTCCTGGTGCAGGGGGCGAGGGAGCAGTACTTC.

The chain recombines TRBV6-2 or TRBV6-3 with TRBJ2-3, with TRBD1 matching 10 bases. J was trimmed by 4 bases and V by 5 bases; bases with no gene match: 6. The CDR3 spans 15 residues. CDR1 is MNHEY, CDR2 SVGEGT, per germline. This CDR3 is CASSRPGQGSDTQYF. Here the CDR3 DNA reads TGTGCCAGCAGTCGACCGGGACAGGGGTCAGATACGCAGTATTTT.

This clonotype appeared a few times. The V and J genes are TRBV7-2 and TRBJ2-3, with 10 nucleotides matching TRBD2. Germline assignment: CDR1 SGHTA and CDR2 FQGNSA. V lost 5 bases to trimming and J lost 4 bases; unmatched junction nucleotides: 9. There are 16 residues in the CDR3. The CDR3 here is CASSRDSGGLSDTQYF. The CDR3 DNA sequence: TGTGCCAGCAGCAGAGATAGCGGGGGGTTATCAGATACGCAGTATTTT.

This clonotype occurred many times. The DNA of the CDR3 is TGTGCCAGCAGTTTTGGGGCAGACCCAGATACGCAGTATTTT. Its protein product is CASSFGADPDTQYF. The rearrangement joins TRBV27 to TRBJ2-3; a possible D gene is TRBD1 (5 bases). Germline V lookup: CDR1 MNHEY, CDR2 SMNVEV (reference sequence). This CDR3 spans 14 amino acids. Trimming left V 3 bases short and J 4 bases short, with 11 bases between.

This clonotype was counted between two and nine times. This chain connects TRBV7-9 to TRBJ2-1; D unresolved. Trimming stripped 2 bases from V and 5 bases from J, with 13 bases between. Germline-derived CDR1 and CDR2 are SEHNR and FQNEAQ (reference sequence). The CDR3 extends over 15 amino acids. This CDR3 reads CASSLWGIPNNEQFF. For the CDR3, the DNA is TGTGCCAGCAGCTTATGGGGTATTCCGAACAATGAGCAGTTCTTC. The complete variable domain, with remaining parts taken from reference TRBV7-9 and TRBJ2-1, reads DTGVSQNPRHKITKRGQNVTFRCDPISEHNRLYWYRQTLGQGPEFLTYFQNEAQLEKSRLLSDRFSAERPKGSFSTLEIQRTEQGDSAMYLCASSLWGIPNNEQFFGPGTRLTVL.

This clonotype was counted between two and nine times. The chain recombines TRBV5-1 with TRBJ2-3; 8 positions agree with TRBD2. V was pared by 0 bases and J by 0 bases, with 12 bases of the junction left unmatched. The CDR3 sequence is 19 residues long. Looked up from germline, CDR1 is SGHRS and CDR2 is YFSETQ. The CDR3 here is CASSLAGLAPKTSTDTQYF. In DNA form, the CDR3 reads TGCGCCAGCAGCTTGGCCGGACTAGCCCCAAAAACCAGCACAGATACGCAGTATTTT. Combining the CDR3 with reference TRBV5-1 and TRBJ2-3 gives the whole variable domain KAGVTQTPRYLIKTRGQQVTLSCSPISGHRSVSWYQQTPGQGLQFLFEYFSETQRNKGNFPGRFSGRQFSNSRSEMNVSTLELGDSALYLCASSLAGLAPKTSTDTQYFGPGTRLTVL.

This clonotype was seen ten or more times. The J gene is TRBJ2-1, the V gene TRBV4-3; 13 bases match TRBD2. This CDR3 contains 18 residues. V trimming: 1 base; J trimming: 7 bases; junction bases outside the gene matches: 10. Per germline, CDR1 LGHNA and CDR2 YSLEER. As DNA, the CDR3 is TGCGCCAGCAGCCAAGTATCTACCGCACTAGCGGGAGGGAATGAGCAGTTCTTC. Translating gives CASSQVSTALAGGNEQFF.

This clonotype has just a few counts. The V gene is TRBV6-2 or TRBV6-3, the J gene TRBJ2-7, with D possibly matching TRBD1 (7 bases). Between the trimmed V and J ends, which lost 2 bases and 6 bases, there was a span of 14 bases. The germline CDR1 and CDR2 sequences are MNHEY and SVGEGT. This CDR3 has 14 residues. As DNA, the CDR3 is TGTGCCAGCAGTTACGGGGGGACAGAGTGCGAGCAGTACTTC. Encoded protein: CASSYGGTECEQYF.

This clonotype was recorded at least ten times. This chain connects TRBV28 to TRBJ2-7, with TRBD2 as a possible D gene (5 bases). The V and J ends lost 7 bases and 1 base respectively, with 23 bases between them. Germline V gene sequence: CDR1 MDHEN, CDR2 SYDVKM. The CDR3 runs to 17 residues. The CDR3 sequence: CASTPRWEFLLSYEQYF. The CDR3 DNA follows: TGTGCCAGCACCCCTCGGTGGGAGTTCCTTCTTTCCTACGAGCAGTACTTC.

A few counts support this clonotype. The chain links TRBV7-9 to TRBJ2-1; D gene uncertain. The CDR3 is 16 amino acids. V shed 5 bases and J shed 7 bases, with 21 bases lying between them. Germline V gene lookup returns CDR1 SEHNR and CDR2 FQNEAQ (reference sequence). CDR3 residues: CASSIDLRPLGNEQFF. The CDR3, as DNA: TGTGCCAGCAGCATAGATCTTCGGCCCCTTGGGAATGAGCAGTTCTTC.

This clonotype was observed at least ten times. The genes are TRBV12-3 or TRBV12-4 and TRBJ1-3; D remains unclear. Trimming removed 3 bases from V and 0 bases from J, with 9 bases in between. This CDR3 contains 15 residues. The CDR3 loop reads CASSFPEFSGNTIYF. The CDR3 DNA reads TGTGCCAGCAGTTTCCCGGAGTTCTCTGGAAACACCATATATTTT.

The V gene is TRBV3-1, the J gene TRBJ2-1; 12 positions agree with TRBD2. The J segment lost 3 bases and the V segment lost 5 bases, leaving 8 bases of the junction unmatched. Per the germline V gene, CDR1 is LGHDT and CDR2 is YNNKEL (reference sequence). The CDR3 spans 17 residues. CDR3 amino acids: CASSDLGLAGFYNEQFF. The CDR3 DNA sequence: TGTGCCAGCAGCGACCTAGGACTAGCGGGATTCTACAATGAGCAGTTCTTC.

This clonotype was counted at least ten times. The CDR3 reads CASSPLSRGTGELFF. The CDR3 bases are TGTGCCAGCAGCCCCCTATCCAGGGGCACCGGGGAGCTGTTTTTT. The rearrangement links TRBV16 to TRBJ2-2; a possible D gene is TRBD1 (6 bases). Germline CDR1 and CDR2: KGHSY and FQNENV. V was shortened by 4 bases and J by 4 bases, with 13 bases between the two germline ends. The CDR3 extends over 15 amino acids.

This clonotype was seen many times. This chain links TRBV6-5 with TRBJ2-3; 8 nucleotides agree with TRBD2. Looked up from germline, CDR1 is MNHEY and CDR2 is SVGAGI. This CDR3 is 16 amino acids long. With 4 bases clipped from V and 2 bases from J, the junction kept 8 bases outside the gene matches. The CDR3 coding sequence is TGTGCCAGCAGTTGGGAGCGGGAGTCGTTCACAGATACGCAGTATTTT. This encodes CASSWERESFTDTQYF.

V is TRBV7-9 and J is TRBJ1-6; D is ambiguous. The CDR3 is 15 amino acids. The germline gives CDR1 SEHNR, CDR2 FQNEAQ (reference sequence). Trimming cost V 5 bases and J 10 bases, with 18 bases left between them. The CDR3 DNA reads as TGTGCCAGCAGCGGGAGTGGGCAGATTGGATCACCCCTCCACTTT. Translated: CASSGSGQIGSPLHF.

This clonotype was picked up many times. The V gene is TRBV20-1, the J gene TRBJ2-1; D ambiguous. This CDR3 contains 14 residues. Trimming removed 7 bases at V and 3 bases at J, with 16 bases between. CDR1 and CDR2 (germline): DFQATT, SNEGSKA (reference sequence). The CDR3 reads CSVSKESFYNEQFF. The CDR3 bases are TGCAGTGTTTCGAAGGAGTCGTTCTACAATGAGCAGTTCTTC.

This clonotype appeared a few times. The CDR3 DNA follows: TGTGCCAGTACCGACAGGGTGCGGAACATTCAGTACTTC. This sequence encodes CASTDRVRNIQYF. The J gene is TRBJ2-4, the V gene TRBV19, with TRBD1 identical over 7 bases. V dropped 7 bases and J dropped 7; count of bases not matched to a gene: 7. The germline CDR1 and CDR2 sequences are LNHDA and SQIVND (reference sequence). The CDR3 totals 13 residues.

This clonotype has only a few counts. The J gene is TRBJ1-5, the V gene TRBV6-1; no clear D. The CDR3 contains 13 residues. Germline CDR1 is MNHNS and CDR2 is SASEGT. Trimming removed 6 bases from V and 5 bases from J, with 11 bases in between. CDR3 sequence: CASRTGIDQPQHF. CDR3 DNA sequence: TGTGCCAGCAGGACGGGGATCGATCAGCCCCAGCATTTT.

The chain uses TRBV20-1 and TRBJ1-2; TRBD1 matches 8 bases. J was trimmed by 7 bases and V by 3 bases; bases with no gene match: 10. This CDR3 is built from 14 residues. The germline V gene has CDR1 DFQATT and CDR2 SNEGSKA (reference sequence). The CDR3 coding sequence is TGCAGTGCTAGCACGACAGGGGCGCTGGGTGGCTACACCTTC. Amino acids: CSASTTGALGGYTF.

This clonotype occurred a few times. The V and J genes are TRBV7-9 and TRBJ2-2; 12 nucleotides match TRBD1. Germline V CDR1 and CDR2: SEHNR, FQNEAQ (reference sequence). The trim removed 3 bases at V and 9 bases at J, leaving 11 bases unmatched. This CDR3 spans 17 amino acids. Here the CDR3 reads CASSFPPGQGASRELFF. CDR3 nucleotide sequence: TGTGCCAGCAGCTTCCCCCCGGGACAGGGGGCCTCACGGGAGCTGTTTTTT.

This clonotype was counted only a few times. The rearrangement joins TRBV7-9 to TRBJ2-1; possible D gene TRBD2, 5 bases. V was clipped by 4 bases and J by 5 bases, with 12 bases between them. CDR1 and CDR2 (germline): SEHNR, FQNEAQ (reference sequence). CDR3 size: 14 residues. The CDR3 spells CASSSGAGDNEQFF. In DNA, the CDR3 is TGTGCCAGCAGCTCTGGAGCCGGGGACAATGAGCAGTTCTTC.

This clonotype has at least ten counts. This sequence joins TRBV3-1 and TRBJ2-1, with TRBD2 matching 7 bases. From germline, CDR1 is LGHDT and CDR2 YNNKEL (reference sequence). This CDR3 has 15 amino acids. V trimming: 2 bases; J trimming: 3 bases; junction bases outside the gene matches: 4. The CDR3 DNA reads TGTGCCAGCAGCCAACTGACTAGCAGCTACAATGAGCAGTTCTTC. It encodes CASSQLTSSYNEQFF.